The 26 T cell receptor beta chains in this list originate from one sample, sequenced in a study of breast tumors, draining lymph nodes, adjacent tissues listed by TCRdb under 2016. The method was multiplex PCR. Sequenced using an Illumina HiSeq 2000. TCRdb reprocessed the public reads (quality trimming at Q25 with fastp, clone calling with MiXCR) and kept in-frame beta chains. CDR3 protein sequences are deduplicated, and each keeps its most common genes and DNA. The sample table contains roughly 100,000 distinct CDR3 sequences; only one count was recorded for under 40% of them. In total, the top ten clones hold 5.5% to 7% of the sample. The lymph node samples were taken from the axillary draining lymph nodes of breast cancer patients. Material: axillary lymph node tissue. The source of these receptors is a female donor with breast cancer. Some clones in this sample may be carry-over from other donors' samples.

This clonotype was detected ten times or more. The chain carries TRBV14 and TRBJ2-7, with D perhaps TRBD2 (5 bases). Germline CDR1 SGHDN, CDR2 FVKESK. V was pared by 1 base and J by 1 base, with 8 bases between. The CDR3 is 14 amino acids. CDR3 sequence reads: CASSQARGSYEQYF. CDR3 DNA: TGTGCCAGCAGCCAAGCGCGAGGGTCCTACGAGCAGTACTTC.

This clonotype was picked up one time. The rearrangement uses TRBV6-5 and TRBJ2-1; D possibly corresponds to TRBD1 (6 bases). This CDR3 contains 11 residues. Germline V gene data show CDR1 as MNHEY and CDR2 as SVGAGI. Trimming shortened V by 4 bases and J by 10 bases, and 8 bases separated the two germline ends. The CDR3 here is CASSSDREQFF. For the CDR3, the DNA is TGTGCCAGCAGTTCCGACAGGGAGCAGTTCTTC.

The CDR3 sequence is CASSGLAGVADTQYF. Written as DNA, the CDR3 is TGTGCCAGCAGCGGACTAGCGGGAGTTGCAGATACGCAGTATTTT. This chain joins TRBV11-2 and TRBJ2-3, with TRBD2 matching over 13 bases. The CDR3 extends over 15 amino acids. Germline V gene lookup returns CDR1 SGHAT and CDR2 FQNNGV. V lost 5 bases to trimming and J lost 4 bases; unmatched junction nucleotides: 3. Full variable domain (remainder filled in from reference TRBV11-2 and TRBJ2-3): EAGVAQSPRYKIIEKRQSVAFWCNPISGHATLYWYQQILGQGPKLLIQFQNNGVVDDSQLPKDRFSAERLKGVDSTLKIQPAKLEDSAVYLCASSGLAGVADTQYFGPGTRLTVL.

This clonotype showed up just a few times. Likely a read error: the CDR3 ends without its conserved phenylalanine or tryptophan. J is TRBJ1-1 and V is TRBV12-3 or TRBV12-4; TRBD1 matches 9 bases. CDR3 length: 14 amino acids. J was trimmed by 6 bases and V by 3 bases; bases with no gene match: 5. CDR3 nucleotide sequence: TGTGCCAGCAGTTTGGGACAGGGTAGCCCTGAAGCTTTCTTG. It encodes CASSLGQGSPEAFL.

The chain uses TRBV24-1 and TRBJ2-5, with D uncertain. Germline CDR1 and CDR2: KGHDR and SFDVKD. The CDR3 length is 15 residues. V lost 4 bases and J lost 5, with 16 bases in between. CDR3 nucleotides: TGTGCCACCAGTGAAGCGTCGCCATCCGGGGAGACCCAGTACTTC. It translates to CATSEASPSGETQYF.

This clonotype was observed at least ten times. V is TRBV11-1 and J is TRBJ2-1; D perhaps matches TRBD2 (5 bases). V shed 2 bases and J shed 5 bases, with 13 bases lying between them. CDR1 is SGHAT and CDR2 is FQDESV in the germline V gene (reference sequence). The CDR3 extends over 15 amino acids. For the CDR3, the DNA is TGTGCCAGCAGCTTACAGCGAGGGCCCCACAATGAGCAGTTCTTC. Protein product: CASSLQRGPHNEQFF.

This clonotype was seen at least ten times. V usage is TRBV5-1 and J usage is TRBJ2-3, with TRBD2 matching 9 bases. J was trimmed by 5 bases and V by 4 bases; bases with no gene match: 8. This CDR3 region has 15 residues. CDR1 is SGHRS, CDR2 YFSETQ, per germline. CDR3 loop: CASSAIAGDGDTQYF. The CDR3 DNA sequence: TGCGCCAGCAGCGCGATAGCGGGAGATGGAGATACGCAGTATTTT.

This clonotype was found many times. This chain links TRBV10-3 with TRBJ1-5; maybe TRBD1 (5 bases). The CDR3 runs to 14 residues. The germline CDR1 and CDR2 sequences are ENHRY and SYGVKD. V shed 0 bases and J shed 5 bases, with 8 bases lying between them. The CDR3: CAISESGEDQPQHF. The CDR3 DNA reads as TGTGCCATCAGTGAGTCGGGGGAGGATCAGCCCCAGCATTTT.

The chain employs TRBV7-9 and TRBJ2-7, with D possibly being TRBD1 (5 bases). This CDR3 comprises 14 residues. The germline gives CDR1 SEHNR, CDR2 FQNEAQ (reference sequence). Deletions cut 3 bases from V and 0 bases from J, with 9 bases between. CDR3 sequence: CASSFGRASYEQYF. The CDR3 DNA reads as TGTGCCAGCAGCTTTGGCAGGGCCTCCTACGAGCAGTACTTC.

Turning to this clonotype: The junction differs from germline at one of its ends, possibly a read error. V gene TRBV5-1 combines with J gene TRBJ2-1; a weak D match, TRBD2 (5 bases). There are 17 residues in the CDR3. CDR1 and CDR2 (germline): SGHRS, YFSETQ. The CDR3 sequence is CATSARTHLITGDEQFF. The DNA of the CDR3 is TGCGCCACCAGCGCCCGGACTCACCTGATAACCGGGGATGAGCAGTTCTTC.

This clonotype showed up just a few times. The chain combines TRBV5-1 with TRBJ1-1, with 8 bases matching TRBD1. V gave up 4 bases and J gave up 0 bases; unmatched junction bases: 8. The CDR3 has 16 residues. Germline CDR1 and CDR2: SGHRS and YFSETQ. CDR3 residues: CASSGGQVIMNTEAFF. The DNA of the CDR3 is TGCGCCAGCAGCGGGGGACAGGTTATTATGAACACTGAAGCTTTCTTT.

The V gene is TRBV30, the J gene TRBJ2-7; 9 bases line up with TRBD2. Germline CDR1 and CDR2: GTSNPN and SVGIG (reference sequence). The V gene end was trimmed by 4 bases and the J gene end by 5 bases; junction bases not matched to a gene: 18. This CDR3 contains 17 residues. The CDR3 region is CAWIPIAGDTRRNEQYF. CDR3 sequence (DNA): TGTGCCTGGATTCCCATAGCGGGGGACACTAGGCGGAACGAGCAGTACTTC.

Worth noting for this clonotype: The CDR3 ends on some other residue instead of the conserved phenylalanine or tryptophan, so this is likely a read error. CDR3 nucleotide sequence: TGCAGTGCTAGAAAACGGGGGGCCTACGCGCAGTACTAC. Translation gives CSARKRGAYAQYY. The chain uses TRBV20-1 and TRBJ2-7, with TRBD2 as a possible D gene (7 bases). This CDR3 is built from 13 residues. Germline V lookup: CDR1 DFQATT, CDR2 SNEGSKA (reference sequence).

Ten or more counts support this clonotype. The chain has TRBV6-1 and TRBJ2-2; D not certain. Germline V lookup: CDR1 MNHNS, CDR2 SASEGT. V was cut by 0 bases and J by 15 bases, with 17 bases left in between. The CDR3 runs to 14 residues. The CDR3 loop reads CASSEAGTVGFMFF. The CDR3 DNA follows: TGTGCCAGCAGTGAAGCCGGCACTGTTGGGTTCATGTTTTTT.

At least ten counts were recorded for this clonotype. The chain couples TRBV11-2 to TRBJ2-7, with TRBD1 matching 8 bases. V was clipped by 1 base and J by 4 bases; unmatched bases: 6. The CDR3 length is 15 residues. CDR1 and CDR2 (germline): SGHAT, FQNNGV. CDR3 sequence reads: CASSLAATGEYEQYF. CDR3 nucleotides: TGTGCCAGCAGCTTAGCGGCGACAGGGGAATACGAGCAGTACTTC.

This clonotype appeared many times. Relative to the germline gene, one junction end is altered; a read error may explain this. The CDR3 loop reads CASSEGMPYGQYF. In nucleotides, the CDR3 is TGTGCCAGCAGTGAAGGGATGCCCTACGGGCAGTACTTC. The chain recombines TRBV6-1 with TRBJ2-7; D ambiguous. Germline-derived CDR1 and CDR2 are MNHNS and SASEGT. The CDR3 extends over 13 amino acids.

This clonotype was counted at least ten times. This chain links TRBV19 with TRBJ1-5; D remains ambiguous. Between the trimmed V and J ends, which lost 2 bases and 2 bases, there was a span of 7 bases. Looked up from germline, CDR1 is LNHDA and CDR2 is SQIVND (reference sequence). This CDR3 has 14 residues. CDR3 in DNA: TGTGCCAGTAGTATAAGTAGGGGCAATCAGCCCCAGCATTTT. Translating gives CASSISRGNQPQHF.

The V gene is TRBV29-1, the J gene TRBJ2-1; TRBD2 matches at 11 bases. CDR1 is SQVTM and CDR2 is ANQGSEA in the germline V gene. After removal of 3 bases from V and 16 bases from J, the junction contained 8 bases not matched to a gene. This CDR3 spans 12 amino acids. CDR3 amino acids: CSVELAGGSVFF. In DNA form, the CDR3 reads TGCAGCGTTGAGCTAGCGGGAGGCTCAGTTTTCTTC.

This clonotype has at least ten counts. DNA for the CDR3: TGTGCCAGCAGCCTAGGGACGGGAGTAGTGAGGGGTGGCTACACCTTC. Amino acids: CASSLGTGVVRGGYTF. This chain connects TRBV6-5 to TRBJ1-2; D is perhaps TRBD1 (5 bases). From germline, CDR1 is MNHEY and CDR2 SVGAGI. The germline V and J ends were trimmed by 6 bases and 7 bases, with 24 bases remaining between them. CDR3 length: 16 residues.

Points on this clonotype: Possible read error: a much larger clone is one base away. This rearrangement joins TRBV28 to TRBJ2-7; D remains ambiguous. The germline gives CDR1 MDHEN, CDR2 SYDVKM. CDR3 length: 14 residues. V gave up 5 bases and J gave up 3 bases, with 14 bases separating them. The CDR3 nucleotides read TGTGCCAGCAGTCTTCGGTCGCTCCACTACGAGCAGTACTTC. Translated: CASSLRSLHYEQYF.

Here the CDR3 reads CASSLLSGGAPDTQYF. CDR3 coding DNA: TGTGCCAGCAGCTTGCTTAGCGGGGGGGCACCCGATACGCAGTATTTT. This chain uses TRBV7-2 with TRBJ2-3; 11 bases are a match to TRBD2. Unmatched junction bases numbered 8, after V lost 3 bases and J lost 6 bases. CDR1 and CDR2 (germline): SGHTA, FQGNSA. The CDR3 loop spans 16 amino acids.

Turning to this clonotype: This may arise from a read error, as a much more abundant clone is one base away. The genes are TRBV5-5 and TRBJ2-5, with 7 bases that match TRBD2. Germline V CDR1 and CDR2: SGHKS, YYEKEE (reference sequence). The CDR3 is 13 residues long. With 3 bases clipped from V and 4 bases from J, the junction kept 3 bases outside the gene matches. This CDR3 reads CASSWGGTETQYF. In DNA, the CDR3 is TGTGCCAGCAGCTGGGGGGGGACAGAGACCCAGTACTTC.

This clonotype was recorded at least ten times. This chain uses TRBV19 with TRBJ2-2, with TRBD2 matching over 9 bases. Germline V gene data show CDR1 as LNHDA and CDR2 as SQIVND (reference sequence). The CDR3 length is 15 residues. V lost 5 bases to trimming and J lost 4 bases; unmatched junction nucleotides: 5. Here the CDR3 reads CASSPGSGGTGELFF. CDR3 nucleotide sequence: TGTGCCAGTAGTCCAGGTAGCGGGGGCACCGGGGAGCTGTTTTTT.

This clonotype was seen many times. This chain links TRBV7-9 with TRBJ2-1; D is uncertain. Germline V CDR1 and CDR2: SEHNR, FQNEAQ (reference sequence). V was pared by 4 bases and J by 0 bases, with 10 bases between. The CDR3 is 15 amino acids. The CDR3 DNA reads as TGTGCCAGCAGCTCCCCTCACCGCTCCTACAATGAGCAGTTCTTC. Encoded protein: CASSSPHRSYNEQFF.

This clonotype appeared many times. This rearrangement joins TRBV5-1 to TRBJ2-7, with TRBD1 identical over 11 bases. With V trimmed by 1 base and J by 6 bases, 6 bases remained unmatched. The CDR3 covers 15 residues. Germline V CDR1 and CDR2: SGHRS, YFSETQ. The CDR3, as DNA: TGCGCCAGCAGCTTGTCTCCTGGGACAGGGGGCGAGCAGTACTTC. Residues: CASSLSPGTGGEQYF.

Many counts were recorded for this clonotype. The chain joins TRBV3-1 to TRBJ1-4; D is unresolved. This CDR3 comprises 13 residues. Trimming removed 3 bases from V and 4 bases from J, with 6 bases in between. Germline V gene sequence: CDR1 LGHDT, CDR2 YNNKEL (reference sequence). The CDR3 DNA sequence: TGTGCCAGCAGCCAGATGGATAATGAAAAACTGTTTTTT. Its protein product is CASSQMDNEKLFF.